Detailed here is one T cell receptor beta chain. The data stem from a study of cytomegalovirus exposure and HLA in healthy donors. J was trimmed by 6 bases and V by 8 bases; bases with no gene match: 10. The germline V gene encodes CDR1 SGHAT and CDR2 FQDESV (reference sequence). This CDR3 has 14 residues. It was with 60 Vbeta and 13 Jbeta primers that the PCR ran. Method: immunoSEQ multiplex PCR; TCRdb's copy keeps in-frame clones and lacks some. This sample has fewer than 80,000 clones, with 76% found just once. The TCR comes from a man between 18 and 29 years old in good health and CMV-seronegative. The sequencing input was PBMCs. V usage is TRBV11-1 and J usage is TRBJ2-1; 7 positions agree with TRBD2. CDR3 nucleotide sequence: TGTGCCAGCGGAAAAAGCGGGACCCCCAATGAGCAGTTCTTC. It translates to CASGKSGTPNEQFF.